The 21 T cell receptor beta chains listed next were all sequenced from one sample in a study of OX40 agonist ivuxolimab in advanced cancers. Data came from immunoSEQ multiplex PCR; TCRdb stores just in-frame clones and leaves some out. Of more than 25,000 clones listed, roughly 91% are singletons. The specimen comprised CD4+ or CD8+ T cells sorted from blood, sampled in a trial of the OX40 agonist ivuxolimab. Receptors were obtained from an adult with an advanced solid tumor such as melanoma, head and neck, liver or kidney cancer.

The chain has TRBV13 and TRBJ1-3, with a possible D match to TRBD1 (6 bases). CDR3 length: 16 amino acids. Germline CDR1 PRHDT, CDR2 FYEKMQ (reference sequence). The V and J ends lost 5 bases and 0 bases respectively, with 14 bases between them. The CDR3 protein is CASSRGGSLSGNTIYF. CDR3 sequence (DNA): TGTGCCAGCAGCCGAGGGGGGTCCCTCTCTGGAAACACCATATATTTT.

The chain links TRBV27 to TRBJ1-2, with D possibly being TRBD1 (5 bases). Germline lookup yields CDR1 MNHEY and CDR2 SMNVEV (reference sequence). The V end lost 4 bases, the J end lost 7 bases, and 10 bases lay between the germline ends. The CDR3 sequence is 12 residues long. Written as DNA, the CDR3 is TGTGCCAGCAGTTCGGGACGGCTTGGCTACACCTTC. It encodes CASSSGRLGYTF.

J is TRBJ1-5 and V is TRBV19; 7 nucleotides align to TRBD1. Trimming cost V 0 bases and J 3 bases; bases outside gene matches: 8. The CDR3 is 17 residues long. Germline V CDR1 and CDR2: LNHDA, SQIVND (reference sequence). Written as DNA, the CDR3 is TGTGCCAGTAGTATAGAGCCGGGACAGAGTATCAATCAGCCCCAGCATTTT. Amino acids: CASSIEPGQSINQPQHF. The full variable domain, with the rest looked up from reference TRBV19 and TRBJ1-5, is DGGITQSPKYLFRKEGQNVTLSCEQNLNHDAMYWYRQDPGQGLRLIYYSQIVNDFQKGDIAEGYSVSREKKESFPLTVTSAQKNPTAFYLCASSIEPGQSINQPQHFGDGTRLSIL.

The chain carries TRBV11-1 and TRBJ2-7; TRBD1 might be the D (5 bases). Germline V gives CDR1 SGHAT, CDR2 FQDESV (reference sequence). The length of the CDR3 is 15 residues. Trimming took 1 base from V and 1 from J, leaving 11 bases between them. CDR3 in DNA: TGTGCCAGCAGCTTAGAGGGCAGGGCGTCCTACGAGCAGTACTTC. Translating gives CASSLEGRASYEQYF.

The chain has TRBV7-9 and TRBJ2-5; D may be TRBD1 (5 bases). The ends were cut back, 3 bases at V and 5 bases at J, with 13 bases in the middle. Germline CDR1 and CDR2: SEHNR and FQNEAQ (reference sequence). CDR3 length equals 14 residues. The CDR3 nucleotides read TGTGCCAGCAGCTTGGAAGGGGCAGGGGAGACCCAGTACTTC. Translation: CASSLEGAGETQYF.

CDR3 residues: CASSQSGLPPGNEQFF. DNA of the CDR3: TGCGCCAGCAGCCAATCGGGACTCCCTCCGGGGAATGAGCAGTTCTTC. The chain uses TRBV4-3 and TRBJ2-1, with a tentative D call TRBD2 (6 bases). V dropped 2 bases and J dropped 7 bases, with 18 bases sitting between them. The germline V gene encodes CDR1 LGHNA and CDR2 YSLEER. The CDR3 sequence is 16 residues long.

The genes are TRBV9 and TRBJ1-2; D not resolved. With 0 bases removed from V and 6 bases from J, the gap between germline ends came to 9 bases. Looked up from germline, CDR1 is SGDLS and CDR2 is YYNGEE. CDR3 length: 13 amino acids. This chain's CDR3 is CASSVAGSHGYTF. CDR3 bases: TGTGCCAGCAGCGTAGCGGGGAGCCATGGCTACACCTTC.

The rearrangement joins TRBV6-1 to TRBJ1-2; D is undetermined. This CDR3 is 15 amino acids long. Germline V gene lookup returns CDR1 MNHNS and CDR2 SASEGT. V was clipped by 5 bases and J by 7 bases, with 20 bases between them. The CDR3 loop is CASSSHLVAAVGYTF. CDR3 coding DNA: TGTGCCAGCAGTTCCCATCTGGTTGCGGCTGTTGGCTACACCTTC.

This rearrangement joins TRBV9 to TRBJ2-7; no firm D call. This CDR3 comprises 15 residues. V was trimmed by 0 bases and J by 1 base, leaving 11 bases between them. Germline V CDR1 and CDR2: SGDLS, YYNGEE. CDR3 bases: TGTGCCAGCAGCGTAGGGGTTAGCCGATCCTACGAGCAGTACTTC. Its protein product is CASSVGVSRSYEQYF.

The V call is TRBV6-1, the J call TRBJ1-5; D is perhaps TRBD1 (6 bases). V shed 3 bases and J shed 9 bases, with 18 bases lying between them. Germline V gene sequence: CDR1 MNHNS, CDR2 SASEGT. CDR3 size: 15 residues. The CDR3 DNA sequence: TGTGCCAGCAGTGATGGGGTGGGGGGCGCGGGGCCCCAGCATTTT. Translated, it gives CASSDGVGGAGPQHF.

This rearrangement joins TRBV6-1 to TRBJ2-5, with D possibly TRBD2 on 5 matching bases. CDR3 size: 14 residues. V lost 6 bases to trimming and J lost 1 base, with 12 bases between them. The V gene's germline CDR1 is MNHNS and CDR2 SASEGT. CDR3: CASRALGIQETQYF. CDR3 coding DNA: TGTGCCAGCAGGGCACTAGGGATCCAAGAGACCCAGTACTTC.

This sequence joins TRBV4-1 and TRBJ1-3; D not resolved. The CDR3 totals 15 residues. CDR1 and CDR2 from the germline V gene are MGHRA and YSYEKL. The V gene lost 1 base and the J gene lost 0 bases, with 7 bases spanning the gap. CDR3 sequence (DNA): TGCGCCAGCAGCCAAGGGAAAAGCTCTGGAAACACCATATATTTT. It translates to CASSQGKSSGNTIYF.

The chain joins TRBV5-5 to TRBJ2-3; D uncertain. The CDR3 is 14 amino acids. CDR1 is SGHKS, CDR2 YYEKEE, per germline (reference sequence). The ends were cut back, 1 base at V and 5 bases at J, with 11 bases in the middle. CDR3 coding DNA: TGTGCCAGCAGCTTGTTAGGGTGGGAAGATACGCAGTATTTT. Its protein product is CASSLLGWEDTQYF.

As DNA, the CDR3 is TGTGCCAGCAGCCCCGGCTCCGGGACTAGCGGGCTAGAGCAGTACTTC. Translation: CASSPGSGTSGLEQYF. V and J are TRBV7-8 and TRBJ2-7; 12 nucleotides match TRBD2. Per germline, CDR1 SGHVS and CDR2 FQNEAQ. This CDR3 has 16 amino acids. With V trimmed by 5 bases and J by 7 bases, 12 bases remained unmatched.

The V gene is TRBV6-1, the J gene TRBJ1-1; maybe TRBD1 (5 bases). Trimming removed 6 bases at V and 4 bases at J, with 12 bases between. In germline, CDR1 is MNHNS, CDR2 SASEGT. This CDR3 is 13 amino acids long. CDR3 DNA: TGTGCCAGCAGCCGGGACCCCCGCACTGAAGCTTTCTTT. Its translation: CASSRDPRTEAFF.

The chain combines TRBV9 with TRBJ2-3; 9 bases line up with TRBD2. Trimming removed 3 bases from V and 0 bases from J; junction bases left unmatched: 8. The CDR3 is 17 residues long. Per germline, CDR1 SGDLS and CDR2 YYNGEE. This CDR3 is CASSGNSGSVSTDTQYF. The CDR3 DNA sequence: TGTGCCAGCAGCGGTAATAGCGGGAGCGTCAGCACAGATACGCAGTATTTT.

The CDR3 DNA sequence: TGTGCCAGCAGTTTAGGGTACGAGCAGTACTTC. Encoded protein: CASSLGYEQYF. V and J are TRBV27 and TRBJ2-7; D is unresolved. CDR1 is MNHEY and CDR2 is SMNVEV in the germline V gene (reference sequence). The CDR3 is made up of 11 amino acids. Trimming cost V 2 bases and J 4 bases, with 3 bases left between them.

This clone was seen just once. The chain has TRBV4-2 and TRBJ2-7, with D hard to call. The CDR3 has 14 amino acids. Germline assignment: CDR1 LGHNA and CDR2 YNFKEQ. V lost 0 bases and J lost 5, with 11 bases in between. The CDR3 nucleotides read TGTGCCAGCAGCCAAGATCAGACTTGGGACGAGCAGTACTTC. This codes for CASSQDQTWDEQYF.

The table lists this clone with a count of one. V usage is TRBV6-5 and J usage is TRBJ1-3; D gene ambiguous. CDR3 size: 11 residues. CDR1 and CDR2 from the germline V gene are MNHEY and SVGAGI. Trimming removed 5 bases from V and 2 bases from J, with 1 base in between. CDR3 loop: CASSTGNTIYF. Written as DNA, the CDR3 is TGTGCCAGCAGTACTGGAAACACCATATATTTT.

The CDR3 region has the DNA TGTGCCAGCAGTATAACAGGGCAAGCTTTCTTT. It is translated as CASSITGQAFF. J is TRBJ1-1 and V is TRBV6-5, with D maybe TRBD1 (6 bases). There are 11 residues in the CDR3. V lost 5 bases and J lost 9, with 10 bases in between. CDR1 and CDR2 from the germline V gene are MNHEY and SVGAGI.

The chain joins TRBV6-6 to TRBJ1-1; D not certain. The CDR3 is made up of 13 amino acids. V was pared by 2 bases and J by 1 base, with 5 bases between. From germline, CDR1 is MNHNY and CDR2 SVGAGI (reference sequence). The CDR3 DNA follows: TGTGCCAGCAGTTACGGAGGGAACACTGAAGCTTTCTTT. Protein: CASSYGGNTEAFF.